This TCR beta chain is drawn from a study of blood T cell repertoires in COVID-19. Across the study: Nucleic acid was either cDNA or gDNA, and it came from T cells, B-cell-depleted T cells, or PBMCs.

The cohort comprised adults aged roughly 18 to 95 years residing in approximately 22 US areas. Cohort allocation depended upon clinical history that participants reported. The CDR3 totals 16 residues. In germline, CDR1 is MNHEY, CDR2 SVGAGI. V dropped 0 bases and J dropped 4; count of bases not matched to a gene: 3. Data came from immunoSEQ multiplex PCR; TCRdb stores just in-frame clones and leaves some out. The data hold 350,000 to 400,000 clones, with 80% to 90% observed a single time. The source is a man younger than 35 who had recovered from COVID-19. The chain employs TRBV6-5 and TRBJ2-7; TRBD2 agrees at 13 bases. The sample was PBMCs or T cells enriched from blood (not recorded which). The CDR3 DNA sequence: TGTGCCAGCAGTTACTCGGGGACTAGCGGGATGTACGAGCAGTACTTC. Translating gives CASSYSGTSGMYEQYF.